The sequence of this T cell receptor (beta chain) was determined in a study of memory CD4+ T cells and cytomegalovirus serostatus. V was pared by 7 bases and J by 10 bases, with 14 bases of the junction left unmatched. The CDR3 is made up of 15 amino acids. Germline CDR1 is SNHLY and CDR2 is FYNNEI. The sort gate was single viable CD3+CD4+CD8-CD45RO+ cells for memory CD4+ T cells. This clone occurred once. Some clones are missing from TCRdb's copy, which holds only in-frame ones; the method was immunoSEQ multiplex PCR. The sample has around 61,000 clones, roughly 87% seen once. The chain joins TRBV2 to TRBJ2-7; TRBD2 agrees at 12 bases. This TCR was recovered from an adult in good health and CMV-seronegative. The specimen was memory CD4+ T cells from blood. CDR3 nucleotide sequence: TGTGCCAGCAACTTGATTGGGACTAGCGGGCCGGGTCAGTACTTC. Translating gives CASNLIGTSGPGQYF.